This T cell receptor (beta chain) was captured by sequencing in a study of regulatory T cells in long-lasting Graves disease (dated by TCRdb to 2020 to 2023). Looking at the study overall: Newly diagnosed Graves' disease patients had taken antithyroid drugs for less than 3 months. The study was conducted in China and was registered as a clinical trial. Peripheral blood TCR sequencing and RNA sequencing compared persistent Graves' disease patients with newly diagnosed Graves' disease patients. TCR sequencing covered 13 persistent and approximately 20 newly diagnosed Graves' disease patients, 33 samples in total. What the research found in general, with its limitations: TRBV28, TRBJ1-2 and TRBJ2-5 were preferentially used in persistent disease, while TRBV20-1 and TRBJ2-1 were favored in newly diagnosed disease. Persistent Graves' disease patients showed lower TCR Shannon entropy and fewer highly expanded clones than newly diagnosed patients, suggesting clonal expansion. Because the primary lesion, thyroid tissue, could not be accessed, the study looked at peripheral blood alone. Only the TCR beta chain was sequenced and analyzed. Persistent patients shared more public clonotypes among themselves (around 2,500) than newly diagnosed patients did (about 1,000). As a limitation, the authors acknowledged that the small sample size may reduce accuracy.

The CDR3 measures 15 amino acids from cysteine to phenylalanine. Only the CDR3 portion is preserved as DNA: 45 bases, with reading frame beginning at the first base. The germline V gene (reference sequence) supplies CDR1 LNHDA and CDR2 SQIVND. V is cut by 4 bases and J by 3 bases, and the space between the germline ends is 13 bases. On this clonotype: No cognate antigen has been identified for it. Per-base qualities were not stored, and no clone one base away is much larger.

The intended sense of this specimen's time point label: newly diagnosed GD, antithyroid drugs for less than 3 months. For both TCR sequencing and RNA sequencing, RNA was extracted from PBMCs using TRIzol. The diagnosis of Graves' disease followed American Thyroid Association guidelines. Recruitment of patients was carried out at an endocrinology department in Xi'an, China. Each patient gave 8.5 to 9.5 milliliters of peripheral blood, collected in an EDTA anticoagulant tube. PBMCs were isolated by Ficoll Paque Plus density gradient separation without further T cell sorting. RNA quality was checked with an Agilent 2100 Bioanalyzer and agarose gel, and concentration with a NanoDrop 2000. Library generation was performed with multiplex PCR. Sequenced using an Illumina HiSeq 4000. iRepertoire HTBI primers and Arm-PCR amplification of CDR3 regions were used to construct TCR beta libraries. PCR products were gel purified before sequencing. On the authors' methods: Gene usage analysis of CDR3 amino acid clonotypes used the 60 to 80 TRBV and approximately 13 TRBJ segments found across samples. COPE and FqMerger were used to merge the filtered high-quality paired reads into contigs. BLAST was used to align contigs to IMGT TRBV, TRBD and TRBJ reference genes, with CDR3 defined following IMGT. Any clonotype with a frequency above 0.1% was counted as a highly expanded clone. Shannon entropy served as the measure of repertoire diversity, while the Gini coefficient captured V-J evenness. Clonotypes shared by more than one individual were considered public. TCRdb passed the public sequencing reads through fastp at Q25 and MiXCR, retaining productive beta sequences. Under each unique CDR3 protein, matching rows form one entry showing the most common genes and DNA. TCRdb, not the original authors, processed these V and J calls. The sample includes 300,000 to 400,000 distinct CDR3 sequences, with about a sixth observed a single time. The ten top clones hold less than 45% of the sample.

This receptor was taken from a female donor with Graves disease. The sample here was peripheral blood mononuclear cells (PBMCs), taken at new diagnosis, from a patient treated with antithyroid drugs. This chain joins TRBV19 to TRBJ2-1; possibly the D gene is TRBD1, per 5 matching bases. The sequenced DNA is TGTGCCAGTAGTAGCCTCCTGACAGACTACAATGAGCAGTTCTTC. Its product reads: CASSSLLTDYNEQFF.